Below, 15 T cell receptor beta chains from the same sample are listed, as sequenced in a study of T cell responses to AZD1222 COVID-19 vaccine. Assay: immunoSEQ multiplex PCR; the TCRdb copy retains only in-frame clones and omits some. The profile shows 90,000 to 120,000 clones, 70% to 90% of them singletons. This specimen was peripheral blood, taken 28 days after the second AZD1222 dose. These receptors all come from an adult who received the AZD1222 COVID-19 vaccine.

The V call is TRBV5-1, the J call TRBJ2-1, with 12 bases aligning to TRBD2. From germline, CDR1 is SGHRS and CDR2 YFSETQ. V shed 1 base, J shed 1 base, and the junction held 15 bases outside the gene matches. The CDR3 consists of 21 residues. For the CDR3, the DNA is TGCGCCAGCAGCTTGCGTTCTTTTCGACTAGCGGGAGTTTCATCCTACAATGAGCAGTTCTTC. It specifies CASSLRSFRLAGVSSYNEQFF.

The chain joins TRBV27 to TRBJ2-1; D is perhaps TRBD1 (6 bases). Trimming took 0 bases from V and 6 from J, leaving 9 bases between them. Germline CDR1 reads MNHEY; CDR2 reads SMNVEV (reference sequence). The CDR3 has 14 amino acids. CDR3: CASSLSGASNEQFF. CDR3 sequence (DNA): TGTGCCAGCAGTTTATCGGGGGCCTCCAATGAGCAGTTCTTC.

The chain joins TRBV10-3 to TRBJ1-4, with 9 bases fitting TRBD1. The V gene end was trimmed by 0 bases and the J gene end by 2 bases; junction bases not matched to a gene: 7. This CDR3 region has 18 residues. Germline CDR1 ENHRY, CDR2 SYGVKD. Here the CDR3 reads CAISESTQGALTNEKLFF. In DNA, the CDR3 is TGTGCCATCAGTGAGTCGACACAGGGGGCATTGACTAATGAAAAACTGTTTTTT.

The chain employs TRBV6-1 and TRBJ1-2, with a tentative D call TRBD1 (5 bases). Between the trimmed V and J ends, which lost 0 bases and 5 bases, there was a span of 16 bases. The CDR3 sequence is 16 residues long. Germline CDR1 is MNHNS and CDR2 is SASEGT. This CDR3 is CASSEARYETAYGYTF. CDR3 DNA sequence: TGTGCCAGCAGTGAAGCTAGGTACGAGACAGCTTATGGCTACACCTTC.

The chain has TRBV27 and TRBJ2-1; D remains unclear. The length of the CDR3 is 12 residues. Germline V gives CDR1 MNHEY, CDR2 SMNVEV (reference sequence). Trimming stripped 5 bases from V and 7 bases from J, with 9 bases between. CDR3: CASSNRANEQFF. The DNA for the CDR3 is TGTGCCAGCAGTAATAGAGCGAATGAGCAGTTCTTC.

The rearrangement joins TRBV29-1 to TRBJ1-5, with D uncertain. Germline V gene data show CDR1 as SQVTM and CDR2 as ANQGSEA. Trimming cost V 7 bases and J 4 bases, with 14 bases left between them. The CDR3 loop spans 13 amino acids. The CDR3, as DNA: TGCAGCGCCTCAGGAGGGTGGAATCAGCCCCAGCATTTT. It specifies CSASGGWNQPQHF.

V and J are TRBV7-9 and TRBJ2-3, with 12 bases that match TRBD2. The CDR3 has 16 amino acids. V was clipped by 2 bases and J by 2 bases; unmatched bases: 2. Germline lookup yields CDR1 SEHNR and CDR2 FQNEAQ (reference sequence). The CDR3: CASSLRLAGDTDTQYF. CDR3 in DNA: TGTGCCAGCAGCTTAAGACTAGCGGGAGACACAGATACGCAGTATTTT.

The chain couples TRBV7-9 to TRBJ2-7; no reliable D call. Germline-derived CDR1 and CDR2 are SEHNR and FQNEAQ (reference sequence). This CDR3 is built from 11 residues. V lost 8 bases to trimming and J lost 0 bases, with 5 bases between them. The CDR3 protein is CASGTSYEQYF. As DNA, the CDR3 is TGTGCCAGCGGAACCTCCTACGAGCAGTACTTC.

This clone showed up just once. V gene TRBV21-1 combines with J gene TRBJ2-1. TRBV21-1 is designated a pseudogene. The CDR3 loop spans 10 amino acids. The CDR3 DNA reads TGTGCCAGCACCCTGAATCCACGGTTCTTC. Translating gives CASTLNPRFF.

This chain connects TRBV7-8 to TRBJ1-5; D unresolved. This CDR3 region has 14 residues. With 3 bases removed from V and 1 base from J, the gap between germline ends came to 7 bases. Germline CDR1 SGHVS, CDR2 FQNEAQ. CDR3 sequence: CASSLVLSNQPQHF. The DNA for the CDR3 is TGTGCCAGCAGCTTGGTGCTGAGCAATCAGCCCCAGCATTTT.

The gene calls are TRBV6-5 and TRBJ1-1, with 7 bases lining up with TRBD1. Germline-derived CDR1 and CDR2 are MNHEY and SVGAGI. CDR3 size: 16 residues. V trimming: 2 bases; J trimming: 0 bases; junction bases outside the gene matches: 6. The CDR3 DNA follows: TGTGCCAGCAGTTACATGAGGGACAGTGTGAACACTGAAGCTTTCTTT. Encoded protein: CASSYMRDSVNTEAFF.

The CDR3 protein is CSVRGLVYEQYF. The DNA for the CDR3 is TGCAGCGTTAGGGGACTAGTCTACGAGCAGTACTTC. This chain uses TRBV29-1 with TRBJ2-7; 8 nucleotides line up with TRBD2. The CDR3 contains 12 residues. Trimming cost V 5 bases and J 3 bases; bases outside gene matches: 3. Germline CDR1 and CDR2: SQVTM and ANQGSEA.

The chain uses TRBV19 and TRBJ1-2; TRBD1 agrees at 8 bases. Trimming removed 3 bases from V and 4 bases from J; junction bases left unmatched: 10. This CDR3 is built from 16 residues. From germline, CDR1 is LNHDA and CDR2 SQIVND (reference sequence). The CDR3 reads CASSMSQGASRYGYTF. CDR3 nucleotide sequence: TGTGCCAGTAGTATGAGTCAGGGGGCGAGTCGCTATGGCTACACCTTC.

The V and J genes are TRBV3-1 (or the pseudogene TRBV3-2) and TRBJ2-7; a possible D gene is TRBD2 (6 bases). This CDR3 contains 14 residues. Germline loops: CDR1 LGHDT, CDR2 YNNKEL (reference sequence). V was clipped by 1 base and J by 2 bases, with 9 bases between them. For the CDR3, the DNA is TGTGCCAGCAGCCAAGCCGGGGAGGCCTACGAGCAGTACTTC. Protein product: CASSQAGEAYEQYF.

This clone was found once. The chain recombines TRBV4-3 with TRBJ2-1; TRBD2 aligns across 13 bases. This CDR3 spans 16 amino acids. Germline CDR1 LGHNA, CDR2 YSLEER. Trimming removed 4 bases from V and 5 bases from J; junction bases left unmatched: 5. As DNA, the CDR3 is TGCGCCAGCAGCCGTGAGACTAGCGGGAGGAACAATGAGCAGTTCTTC. Its protein product is CASSRETSGRNNEQFF.